Following are 29 T cell receptor beta chains from one sample sequenced in a study of blood T cell repertoires in COVID-19. Assay used: immunoSEQ multiplex PCR; TCRdb lists only in-frame clones, some missing. The table shows around 99,000 clones, with 80% to 85% occurring only once. The material sequenced was peripheral blood. Every receptor here comes from a man between 65 and 85 years old with acute or convalescent COVID-19.

J is TRBJ1-5 and V is TRBV29-1, with D possibly matching TRBD1 (5 bases). Deletions cut 7 bases from V and 4 bases from J, with 14 bases between. CDR3 length: 13 residues. CDR1 and CDR2 (germline): SQVTM, ANQGSEA. The CDR3 sequence: CSAGGTQNQPQHF. The CDR3 coding sequence is TGCAGCGCCGGGGGGACCCAGAATCAGCCCCAGCATTTT.

The chain is built from TRBV25-1 and TRBJ2-1, with 7 bases aligning to TRBD1. CDR3 size: 15 residues. CDR1 and CDR2 (germline): MGHDK, SYGVNS. With V trimmed by 7 bases and J by 2 bases, 8 bases remained unmatched. The CDR3 here is CASKNRDSPYNEQFF. CDR3 DNA: TGTGCCAGCAAGAACCGGGACAGCCCCTACAATGAGCAGTTCTTC.

The chain carries TRBV19 and TRBJ2-2, with D possibly TRBD2 on 5 matching bases. The length of the CDR3 is 15 residues. CDR1 and CDR2 (germline): LNHDA, SQIVND (reference sequence). The V and J ends lost 7 bases and 3 bases respectively, with 15 bases between them. CDR3 sequence: CASKEGGPDTGELFF. In DNA, the CDR3 is TGTGCCAGTAAGGAAGGCGGGCCGGACACCGGGGAGCTGTTTTTT. Supplemented by reference TRBV19 and TRBJ2-2, the full variable domain reads DGGITQSPKYLFRKEGQNVTLSCEQNLNHDAMYWYRQDPGQGLRLIYYSQIVNDFQKGDIAEGYSVSREKKESFPLTVTSAQKNPTAFYLCASKEGGPDTGELFFGEGSRLTVL.

The V call is TRBV6-5, the J call TRBJ2-7, with D maybe TRBD2 (5 bases). The CDR3 covers 16 residues. Looked up from germline, CDR1 is MNHEY and CDR2 is SVGAGI. V was pared by 0 bases and J by 3 bases, with 15 bases between. CDR3: CASSYSATRTHYEQYF. In DNA, the CDR3 is TGTGCCAGCAGTTACTCCGCTACTAGAACGCACTACGAGCAGTACTTC.

This chain joins TRBV3-1 (or the pseudogene TRBV3-2) and TRBJ2-3, with D possibly TRBD2 on 6 matching bases. The CDR3 is made up of 11 amino acids. Germline CDR1 and CDR2: LGHDT and YNNKEL (reference sequence). Deletions cut 4 bases from V and 13 bases from J, with 12 bases between. CDR3: CASSRDSYEYF. The CDR3 coding sequence is TGTGCCAGCAGCCGGGACTCCTATGAGTATTTT.

This clone was observed once. The chain employs TRBV29-1 and TRBJ2-1; D might be TRBD2 (5 bases). CDR1 SQVTM and CDR2 ANQGSEA come from the germline V gene. The CDR3 length is 13 residues. V dropped 6 bases and J dropped 6 bases, with 15 bases sitting between them. The CDR3 spells CSVAGQPFNEQFF. The CDR3 DNA sequence: TGCAGCGTCGCGGGCCAACCGTTCAATGAGCAGTTCTTC.

This chain connects TRBV5-1 to TRBJ2-1; 7 bases are a match to TRBD1. With V trimmed by 0 bases and J by 5 bases, 2 bases remained unmatched. CDR3 length equals 14 residues. Germline assignment: CDR1 SGHRS and CDR2 YFSETQ. In DNA, the CDR3 is TGCGCCAGCAGCTTGGGACAGGGTAACAATGAGCAGTTCTTC. The encoded protein is CASSLGQGNNEQFF.

This clone was seen more than once but under ten times. The V and J genes are TRBV19 and TRBJ1-1; 11 nucleotides agree with TRBD1. The ends lost 4 bases at V and 0 bases at J; junction bases unmatched: 4. The length of the CDR3 is 16 residues. CDR1 and CDR2 from the germline V gene are LNHDA and SQIVND (reference sequence). CDR3 sequence: CASSTLDRGLNTEAFF. For the CDR3, the DNA is TGTGCCAGTAGTACCTTGGACAGGGGGCTGAACACTGAAGCTTTCTTT.

The V and J genes are TRBV6-1 and TRBJ1-2; no definite D call. CDR1 is MNHNS, CDR2 SASEGT, per germline. This CDR3 has 16 residues. The V gene lost 4 bases and the J gene lost 3 bases, with 18 bases spanning the gap. For the CDR3, the DNA is TGTGCCAGCAGTGTCCCTCGGACGGCGGAGGACTATGGCTACACCTTC. Residues: CASSVPRTAEDYGYTF.

The rearrangement joins TRBV9 to TRBJ1-2; D might be TRBD1 (6 bases). CDR1 SGDLS and CDR2 YYNGEE come from the germline V gene. The CDR3 sequence is 16 residues long. Trimming shortened V by 4 bases and J by 4 bases, and 20 bases separated the two germline ends. The CDR3 sequence: CASSPHDRTLGYGYTF. As DNA, the CDR3 is TGTGCCAGCAGCCCACACGACAGGACCCTAGGCTATGGCTACACCTTC.

This clone occurred a few times. CDR3 nucleotide sequence: TGCGCCAGCAGTGCACCCAATAGCGGGGGGGGCTCCTACAATGAGCAGTTCTTC. Protein: CASSAPNSGGGSYNEQFF. V is TRBV10-2 and J is TRBJ2-1; 11 positions match TRBD2. The CDR3 extends over 18 amino acids. The V gene's germline CDR1 is WSHSY and CDR2 SAAADI. V lost 4 bases and J lost 0; bases outside the gene matches: 8.

This clone was seen only a few times. This CDR3 reads CASRREDRSPYEQYF. CDR3 DNA: TGTGCCAGCAGAAGAGAGGACAGGTCCCCATACGAGCAGTACTTC. The rearrangement uses TRBV7-9 and TRBJ2-7, with 7 bases lining up with TRBD1. CDR1 SEHNR and CDR2 FQNEAQ come from the germline V gene (reference sequence). V trimming: 6 bases; J trimming: 4 bases; junction bases outside the gene matches: 12. There are 15 residues in the CDR3.

The V gene is TRBV2, the J gene TRBJ1-1; weak D call: TRBD1 (5 bases). Trimming took 2 bases from V and 3 from J, leaving 16 bases between them. Germline CDR1 SNHLY, CDR2 FYNNEI. The CDR3 runs to 16 residues. The CDR3 loop is CASSERAGGGDTEAFF. The DNA for the CDR3 is TGTGCCAGCAGTGAAAGGGCAGGCGGGGGTGACACTGAAGCTTTCTTT.

V is TRBV6-2 or TRBV6-3 and J is TRBJ1-1; maybe TRBD1 (5 bases). V gave up 6 bases and J gave up 7 bases, with 12 bases separating them. Germline V gene sequence: CDR1 MNHEY, CDR2 SVGEGT. This CDR3 has 12 residues. This CDR3 is CASRPTGIEAFF. CDR3 sequence (DNA): TGTGCCAGCAGACCTACAGGAATTGAAGCTTTCTTT.

The chain uses TRBV3-1 (or the pseudogene TRBV3-2) and TRBJ1-5, with a possible D match to TRBD1 (6 bases). Germline assignment: CDR1 LGHDT and CDR2 YNNKEL (reference sequence). The CDR3 extends over 15 amino acids. V was trimmed by 4 bases and J by 5 bases, leaving 15 bases between them. In DNA, the CDR3 is TGTGCCAGCAGCCCCTCAGGGGTAGGGGATCAGCCCCAGCATTTT. It encodes CASSPSGVGDQPQHF.

The chain is built from TRBV19 and TRBJ2-1, with D possibly matching TRBD2 (7 bases). The CDR3 is 16 residues long. Germline V gene data show CDR1 as LNHDA and CDR2 as SQIVND (reference sequence). V gave up 2 bases and J gave up 3 bases, with 14 bases separating them. The CDR3 DNA follows: TGTGCCAGTAGTATAAGGGCGGGGGCTTACTACAATGAGCAGTTCTTC. It specifies CASSIRAGAYYNEQFF.

The V call is TRBV11-2, the J call TRBJ1-2; maybe TRBD1 (5 bases). From germline, CDR1 is SGHAT and CDR2 FQNNGV. The CDR3 sequence is 15 residues long. The V end lost 1 base, the J end lost 1 base, and 10 bases lay between the germline ends. DNA of the CDR3: TGTGCCAGCAGCTTAGTGGCAGGGTTTAACTATGGCTACACCTTC. This translates into CASSLVAGFNYGYTF.

The CDR3: CASSRGTDSYEQYF. CDR3 in DNA: TGTGCCAGCAGCCGGGGGACAGACTCCTACGAGCAGTACTTC. The chain combines TRBV7-2 with TRBJ2-7, with D possibly TRBD1 on 7 matching bases. The CDR3 runs to 14 residues. Trimming took 5 bases from V and 0 from J, leaving 11 bases between them. Germline V gene lookup returns CDR1 SGHTA and CDR2 FQGNSA.

The chain carries TRBV12-5 and TRBJ1-3, with D hard to call. CDR3 length: 16 residues. Trimming removed 1 base from V and 4 bases from J, with 14 bases in between. Per the germline V gene, CDR1 is LGHNT and CDR2 is FRNRAP. CDR3 nucleotides: TGTGCTAGTGGTTTGGCCCACGGCAGACTAGGAAACACCATATATTTT. Translating gives CASGLAHGRLGNTIYF.

CDR3: CASRPTVINYGYTF. The CDR3 DNA sequence: TGTGCCAGCAGACCGACAGTAATTAACTATGGCTACACCTTC. V usage is TRBV2 and J usage is TRBJ1-2, with D perhaps TRBD1 (5 bases). The CDR3 is 14 residues long. V was shortened by 6 bases and J by 1 base, with 12 bases between the two germline ends. The V gene's germline CDR1 is SNHLY and CDR2 FYNNEI.

The chain joins TRBV27 to TRBJ2-1; 7 bases map to TRBD2. J gave up 7 bases and V 6 bases, and 15 bases lay outside the gene matches. Germline V lookup: CDR1 MNHEY, CDR2 SMNVEV (reference sequence). This CDR3 contains 16 residues. The CDR3 DNA is TGTGCCAGCAGCCGAAGGTGGCAGGGCGGGGGAAATGAGCAGTTCTTC. Translating it yields CASSRRWQGGGNEQFF.

V is TRBV9 and J is TRBJ2-1, with TRBD2 as a possible D gene (6 bases). Trimming took off 0 bases at V and 4 bases at J, with 14 bases between the two ends. The CDR3 runs 16 residues. Germline V gene data show CDR1 as SGDLS and CDR2 as YYNGEE. In DNA, the CDR3 is TGTGCCAGCAGCGTAGGTAGTGGGGGGATTTACAATGAGCAGTTCTTC. Its protein is CASSVGSGGIYNEQFF.

V gene TRBV7-3 combines with J gene TRBJ2-7, with TRBD1 matching 8 bases. Losses at the gene ends were 1 base for V and 7 bases for J; bases not matched to a gene: 6. CDR3 size: 14 residues. Per the germline V gene, CDR1 is SGHTA and CDR2 is FQGTGA. This CDR3 is CASSLNAGGREQYF. The CDR3 region has the DNA TGTGCCAGCAGCTTAAATGCAGGGGGCAGAGAGCAGTACTTC.

This clone was observed a single time. J is TRBJ2-3 and V is TRBV9; D uncertain. Germline CDR1 SGDLS, CDR2 YYNGEE. The V end lost 1 base, the J end lost 2 bases, and 5 bases lay between the germline ends. CDR3 length: 13 residues. The CDR3 DNA reads TGTGCCAGCAGCGTATCGGTCACAGATACGCAGTATTTT. It specifies CASSVSVTDTQYF.

The chain uses TRBV6-1 and TRBJ1-3; 7 bases match TRBD1. The CDR3 length is 17 residues. The trim removed 0 bases at V and 3 bases at J, leaving 8 bases unmatched. Germline assignment: CDR1 MNHNS and CDR2 SASEGT. The CDR3 is CASSEAPGQTLGNTIYF. The CDR3 coding sequence is TGTGCCAGCAGTGAAGCGCCGGGACAGACTCTTGGAAACACCATATATTTT.

This chain connects TRBV5-1 to TRBJ2-2; 10 bases are a match to TRBD1. This CDR3 region has 15 residues. Per the germline V gene, CDR1 is SGHRS and CDR2 is YFSETQ. The trim removed 5 bases at V and 5 bases at J, leaving 6 bases unmatched. The CDR3 here is CASSSGQGETGELFF. Here the CDR3 DNA reads TGCGCCAGCAGTTCAGGACAGGGGGAAACCGGGGAGCTGTTTTTT.

The V gene is TRBV9, the J gene TRBJ1-1, with TRBD1 matching 7 bases. This CDR3 is built from 15 residues. Per germline, CDR1 SGDLS and CDR2 YYNGEE. V was clipped by 3 bases and J by 1 base; unmatched bases: 6. CDR3 amino acids: CASSGRQGWNTEAFF. CDR3 DNA: TGTGCCAGCAGCGGAAGACAGGGCTGGAACACTGAAGCTTTCTTT.

This clone was observed a few times. The chain has TRBV7-2 and TRBJ2-1; 9 nucleotides agree with TRBD2. This CDR3 has 16 residues. Germline assignment: CDR1 SGHTA and CDR2 FQGNSA. V was clipped by 2 bases and J by 4 bases; unmatched bases: 6. CDR3: CASSLSSAGGYNEQFF. Here the CDR3 DNA reads TGTGCCAGCAGCTTATCTTCAGCGGGGGGTTACAATGAGCAGTTCTTC. Full variable domain (remainder filled in from reference TRBV7-2 and TRBJ2-1): GAGVSQSPSNKVTEKGKDVELRCDPISGHTALYWYRQSLGQGLEFLIYFQGNSAPDKSGLPSDRFSAERTGGSVSTLTIQRTQQEDSAVYLCASSLSSAGGYNEQFFGPGTRLTVL.

The CDR3 DNA follows: TGTGCCAGCAGCCCGACAGTAGTAAACACTGAAGCTTTCTTT. Amino acids: CASSPTVVNTEAFF. The chain couples TRBV3-1 (or the pseudogene TRBV3-2) to TRBJ1-1; weak D call: TRBD1 (5 bases). In germline, CDR1 is LGHDT, CDR2 YNNKEL (reference sequence). V lost 4 bases to trimming and J lost 2 bases, with 11 bases between them. This CDR3 is built from 14 residues.